The 2 T cell receptor beta chains reported below all come from one sample, sequenced in a study of blood T cell repertoires in COVID-19. The protocol was immunoSEQ multiplex PCR, while the TCRdb copy is restricted to in-frame clones and leaves out a portion. The profile shows some 250,000 clones, about 89% of them singletons. The sample comprised PBMCs or T cells enriched from blood (not recorded which). The source is a man aged 35-49 years who had recovered from COVID-19.

The rearrangement joins TRBV7-8 to TRBJ2-7, with a tentative D call TRBD2 (6 bases). CDR3 size: 17 residues. Germline CDR1 is SGHVS and CDR2 is FQNEAQ. V gave up 5 bases and J gave up 0 bases, with 20 bases separating them. The CDR3 spells CASSRGTREVLSYEQYF. CDR3 bases: TGTGCCAGCAGCAGAGGGACTCGGGAAGTTCTCTCCTACGAGCAGTACTTC.

The V and J genes are TRBV6-5 and TRBJ1-2, with unresolved D. Per the germline V gene, CDR1 is MNHEY and CDR2 is SVGAGI. The CDR3 extends over 12 amino acids. V was trimmed by 6 bases and J by 7 bases, leaving 12 bases between them. CDR3 DNA: TGTGCCAGCAGATTTCGAGCTGGTGGCTACACCTTC. It is translated as CASRFRAGGYTF.